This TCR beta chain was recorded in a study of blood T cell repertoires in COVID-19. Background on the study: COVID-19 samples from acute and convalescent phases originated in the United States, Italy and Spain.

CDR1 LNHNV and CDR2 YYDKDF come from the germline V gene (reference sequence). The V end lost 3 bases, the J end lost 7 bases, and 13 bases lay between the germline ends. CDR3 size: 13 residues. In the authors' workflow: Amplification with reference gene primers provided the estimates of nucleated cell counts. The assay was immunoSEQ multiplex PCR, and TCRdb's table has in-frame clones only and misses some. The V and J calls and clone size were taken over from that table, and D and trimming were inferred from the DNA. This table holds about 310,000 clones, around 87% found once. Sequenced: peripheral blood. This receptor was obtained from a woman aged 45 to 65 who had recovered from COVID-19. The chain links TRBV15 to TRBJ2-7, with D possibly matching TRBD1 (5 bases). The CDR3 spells CATSREGVVEQYF. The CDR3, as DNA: TGTGCCACCAGCAGGGAAGGGGTGGTGGAGCAGTACTTC.